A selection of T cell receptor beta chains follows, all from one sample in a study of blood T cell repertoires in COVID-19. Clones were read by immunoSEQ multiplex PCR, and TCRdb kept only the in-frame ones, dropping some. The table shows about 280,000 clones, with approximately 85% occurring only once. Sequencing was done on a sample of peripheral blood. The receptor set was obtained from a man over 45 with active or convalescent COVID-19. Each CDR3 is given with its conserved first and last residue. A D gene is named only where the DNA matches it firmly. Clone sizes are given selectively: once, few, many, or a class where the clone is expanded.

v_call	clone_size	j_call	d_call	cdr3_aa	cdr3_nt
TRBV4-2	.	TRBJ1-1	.	CASSQDPGRNTEAFF	TGTGCCAGCAGCCAAGATCCGGGTAGAAACACTGAAGCTTTCTTT
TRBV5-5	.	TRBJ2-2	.	CASSLRGSGELFF	TGTGCCAGCAGCTTAAGGGGTTCCGGGGAGCTGTTTTTT
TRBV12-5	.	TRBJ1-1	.	CASGVTENTEAFF	TGTGCTAGTGGGGTGACAGAGAACACTGAAGCTTTCTTT
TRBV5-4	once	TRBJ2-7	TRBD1	CASSPGQGGSYEQYF	TGTGCCAGCAGCCCAGGACAGGGGGGCTCCTACGAGCAGTACTTC
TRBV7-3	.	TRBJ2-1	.	CASSLRGMGSTYNEQFF	TGTGCCAGCAGCTTAAGAGGGATGGGGTCAACCTACAATGAGCAGTTCTTC
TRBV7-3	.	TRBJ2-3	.	CASSLGGSSDTQYF	TGTGCCAGCAGCTTAGGAGGGTCGTCAGATACGCAGTATTTT
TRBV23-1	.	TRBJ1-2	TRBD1	CASGTTGGVGYTF	TGCGCCAGCGGGACAACAGGGGGCGTCGGCTACACCTTC
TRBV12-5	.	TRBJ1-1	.	CASPLRRTNAIGGTEAFF	TGTGCTTCACCCCTCCGAAGGACAAACGCCATCGGTGGGACTGAAGCTTTCTTT
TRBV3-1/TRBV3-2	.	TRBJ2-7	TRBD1	CASSRGTGSYEQYF	TGTGCCAGCAGCCGGGGGACAGGGTCCTACGAGCAGTACTTC
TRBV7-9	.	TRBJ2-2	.	CASSLPRGELFF	TGTGCCAGCAGCCTACCTCGGGGGGAGCTGTTTTTT
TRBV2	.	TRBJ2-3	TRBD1	CASSPGQSTDTQYF	TGTGCCAGCAGTCCGGGACAGTCGACAGATACGCAGTATTTT
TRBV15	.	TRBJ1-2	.	CATSRERQANYGYTF	TGTGCCACCAGCAGGGAGCGACAGGCTAACTATGGCTACACCTTC
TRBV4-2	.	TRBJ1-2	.	CASSQETTGFYGYTF	TGTGCCAGCAGCCAAGAAACCACCGGGTTCTATGGCTACACCTTC
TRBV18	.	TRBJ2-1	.	CASSPPRHYNEQFF	TGTGCCAGCTCACCACCCAGACATTACAATGAGCAGTTCTTC
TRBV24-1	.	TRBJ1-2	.	CAAHGQDCGYTF	TGTGCCGCCCACGGTCAGGACTGTGGCTACACCTTC
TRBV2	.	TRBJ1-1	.	CASSPQGVSTEAFF	TGTGCCAGCAGTCCACAAGGGGTGAGCACTGAAGCTTTCTTT
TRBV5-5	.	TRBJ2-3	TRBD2	CASSLSFSGRRTDTQYF	TGTGCCAGCAGCCTAAGCTTTAGCGGGAGGCGCACAGATACGCAGTATTTT
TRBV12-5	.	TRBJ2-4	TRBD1	CASVGQGAKNIQYF	TGTGCTAGTGTCGGACAGGGGGCCAAAAACATTCAGTACTTC
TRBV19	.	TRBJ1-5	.	CASSPSGVGNQPQHF	TGTGCCAGTAGTCCGTCCGGGGTAGGCAATCAGCCCCAGCATTTT
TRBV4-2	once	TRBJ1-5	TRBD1	CASSRLSGTGDNQPQHF	TGTGCCAGCAGCCGTCTGTCCGGGACAGGGGACAATCAGCCCCAGCATTTT
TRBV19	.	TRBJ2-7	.	CASSIGPQGGYEQYF	TGTGCCAGTAGTATCGGCCCTCAAGGGGGCTACGAGCAGTACTTC
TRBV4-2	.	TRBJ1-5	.	CASSQDEGQPQHF	TGTGCCAGCAGCCAAGATGAGGGTCAGCCCCAGCATTTT
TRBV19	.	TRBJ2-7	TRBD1	CASSIRGQTYEQYF	TGTGCCAGTAGTATAAGGGGGCAAACCTACGAGCAGTACTTC
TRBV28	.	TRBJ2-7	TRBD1	CASSLSGQGTYEQYF	TGTGCCAGCAGTTTATCCGGACAGGGAACCTACGAGCAGTACTTC
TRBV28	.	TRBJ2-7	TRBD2	CASSSPTSGNPYLYF	TGTGCCAGCAGTTCCCCGACTAGCGGGAACCCGTATCTGTACTTC
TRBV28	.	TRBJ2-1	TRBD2	CASSPRLAVNNEQFF	TGTGCCAGCAGCCCCCGACTAGCGGTTAACAATGAGCAGTTCTTC
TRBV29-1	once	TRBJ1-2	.	CSVESPGAWSYTF	TGCAGCGTTGAGTCGCCAGGGGCCTGGAGCTACACCTTC
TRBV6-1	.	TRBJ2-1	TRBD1	CASSGRQGVSYNEQFF	TGTGCCAGCAGTGGTCGACAGGGAGTGTCCTACAATGAGCAGTTCTTC
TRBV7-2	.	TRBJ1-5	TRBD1	CASSRDRDNQPQHF	TGTGCCAGCAGCCGGGACAGGGACAATCAGCCCCAGCATTTT
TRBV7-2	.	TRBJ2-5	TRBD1	CASSLRTGTGETQYF	TGTGCCAGCAGCTTGCGGACAGGGACTGGGGAGACCCAGTACTTC
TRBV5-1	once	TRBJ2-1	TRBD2	CASSYIAGLYNEQFF	TGCGCCAGCAGCTATATAGCGGGACTCTACAATGAGCAGTTCTTC
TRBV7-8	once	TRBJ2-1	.	CASSLPAGITYNEQFF	TGTGCCAGCAGCTTACCCGCAGGGATCACCTACAATGAGCAGTTCTTC